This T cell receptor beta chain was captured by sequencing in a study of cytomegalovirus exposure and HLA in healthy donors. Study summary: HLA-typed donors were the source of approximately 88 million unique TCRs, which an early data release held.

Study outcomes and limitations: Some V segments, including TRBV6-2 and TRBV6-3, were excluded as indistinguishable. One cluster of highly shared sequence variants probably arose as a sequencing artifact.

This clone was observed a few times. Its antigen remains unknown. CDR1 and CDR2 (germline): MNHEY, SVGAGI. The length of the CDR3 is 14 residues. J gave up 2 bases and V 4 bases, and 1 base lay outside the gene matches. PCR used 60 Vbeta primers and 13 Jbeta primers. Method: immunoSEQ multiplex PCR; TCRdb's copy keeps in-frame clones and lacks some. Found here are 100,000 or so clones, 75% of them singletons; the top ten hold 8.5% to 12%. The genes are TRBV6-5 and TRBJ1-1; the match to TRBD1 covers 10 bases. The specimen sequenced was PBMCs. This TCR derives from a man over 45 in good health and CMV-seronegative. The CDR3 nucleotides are TGTGCCAGCAGTTGGACAGGGGGTAACACTGAAGCTTTCTTT. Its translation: CASSWTGGNTEAFF.